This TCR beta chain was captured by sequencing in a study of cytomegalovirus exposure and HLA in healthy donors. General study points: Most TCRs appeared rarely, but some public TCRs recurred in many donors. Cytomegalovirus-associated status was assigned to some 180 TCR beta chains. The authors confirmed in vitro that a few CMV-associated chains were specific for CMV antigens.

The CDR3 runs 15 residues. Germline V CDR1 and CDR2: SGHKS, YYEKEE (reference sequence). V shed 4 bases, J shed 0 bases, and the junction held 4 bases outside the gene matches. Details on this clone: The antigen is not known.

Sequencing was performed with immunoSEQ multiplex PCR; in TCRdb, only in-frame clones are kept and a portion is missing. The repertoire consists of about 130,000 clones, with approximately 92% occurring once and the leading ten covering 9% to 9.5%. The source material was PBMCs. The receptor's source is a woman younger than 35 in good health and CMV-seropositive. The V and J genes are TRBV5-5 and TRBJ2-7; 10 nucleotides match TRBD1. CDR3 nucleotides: TGTGCCAGCAGCACTCGGGACAGGGGCTCCTACGAGCAGTACTTC. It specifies CASSTRDRGSYEQYF.